These T cell receptor beta chains were read from a single sample in a study of human T cells and chemical hapten exposure. TCRdb fed the RACE reads into MiXCR, producing one record per CDR3 protein. Found here are around 100,000 distinct CDR3 sequences, approximately 10% of them singletons; the top ten hold 2.5% to 3.5%. This specimen consisted of whole blood, obtained in connection with sensitization to the hapten diphenylcyclopropenone (DPC). Source of these receptors: a woman aged 40 to 50 with alopecia areata. Some clones in this sample may be carry-over from other donors' samples. CDR3s include the opening cysteine and the closing phenylalanine or tryptophan. A D gene is named only where the DNA matches it firmly. Some rows have no size entry. The others give once, few or many, or a class for an expanded clone.

>NA|TRBJ2-2|TRBV14|NA
CASSQDRRRTNTGELFF
TGTGCCAGCAGCCAAGATCGACGACGAACGAACACCGGGGAGCTGTTTTTT
>few|TRBJ1-2|TRBV13|TRBD1
CASSFRGLGYGYTF
TGTGCCAGCAGCTTTAGGGGGCTCGGCTATGGCTACACCTTC
>few|TRBJ1-4|TRBV20-1|NA
CSASGTQNEKLFF
TGCAGTGCTAGTGGTACACAAAATGAAAAACTGTTTTTT
>few|TRBJ2-1|TRBV6-5|NA
CASSYGLQQFF
TGTGCCAGCAGTTACGGGTTACAGCAGTTCTTC
>NA|TRBJ2-2|TRBV5-1|NA
CASSLGGLNTGELFF
TGCGCCAGCAGCTTGGGCGGGTTGAACACCGGGGAGCTGTTTTTT
>few|TRBJ1-1|TRBV7-9|NA
CASSPPGDATEAFF
TGTGCCAGCAGCCCCCCGGGGGACGCCACTGAAGCTTTCTTT
>NA|TRBJ2-6|TRBV5-1|NA
CASGTGNAGANVLTF
TGCGCCAGCGGCACAGGGAATGCCGGGGCCAACGTCCTGACTTTC
>few|TRBJ1-1|TRBV7-9|NA
CASSLNLGFRRGSYTEAFF
TGTGCCAGCAGCTTAAATTTAGGGTTTCGGCGGGGTTCGTACACTGAAGCTTTCTTT
>NA|TRBJ2-3|TRBV7-2|NA
CASSLNGPGVGTDTQYF
TGTGCCAGCAGCTTAAACGGCCCCGGGGTTGGCACAGATACGCAGTATTTT
>many|TRBJ2-5|TRBV29-1|NA
CSVAFLRGETQYF
TGCAGCGTTGCGTTTCTTCGCGGGGAGACCCAGTACTTC
>few|TRBJ2-1|TRBV7-2|NA
CASSLDGSNNEQFF
TGTGCCAGCAGCTTAGACGGGAGTAACAATGAGCAGTTCTTC
>few|TRBJ1-2|TRBV6-1|NA
CASSEGMSTNLYGYTF
TGTGCCAGCAGTGAAGGGATGTCGACAAACCTCTATGGCTACACCTTC
>NA|TRBJ2-5|TRBV2|NA
CASSEGGWSETQYF
TGTGCCAGCAGTGAAGGGGGATGGAGTGAGACCCAGTACTTC
>many|TRBJ2-7|TRBV7-2|TRBD1
CASSLHPPGTGPYEQYF
TGTGCCAGCAGCTTACACCCCCCCGGGACAGGGCCCTACGAGCAGTACTTC
>NA|TRBJ2-6|TRBV5-1|NA
CASSPSGTGGANVLTF
TGCGCCAGCAGCCCCTCCGGTACCGGCGGGGCCAACGTCCTGACTTTC
>many|TRBJ1-4|TRBV29-1|NA
CSAGRSATNEKLFF
TGCAGCGCAGGCAGGAGTGCAACTAATGAAAAACTGTTTTTT
>NA|TRBJ2-3|TRBV6-5|NA
CASSYEREGLYF
TGTGCCAGCAGTTACGAGAGGGAAGGGTTGTATTTT
>many|TRBJ2-3|TRBV18|TRBD2
CASSPARLAQDTQYF
TGTGCCAGCTCACCGGCGCGACTAGCCCAAGATACGCAGTATTTT
>NA|TRBJ2-7|TRBV28|NA
CASLVSPGLVSYEQYF
TGTGCCAGCCTAGTTAGCCCTGGGCTCGTCTCCTACGAGCAGTACTTC
>NA|TRBJ1-4|TRBV20-1|NA
CSAAPPPGQQAEKLFF
TGCAGTGCCGCTCCTCCTCCTGGACAGCAGGCTGAAAAACTGTTTTTT
>NA|TRBJ2-5|TRBV29-1|TRBD2
CSVEGGLAAPEKTQYF
TGCAGCGTTGAGGGGGGACTAGCGGCCCCGGAAAAGACCCAGTACTTC
>NA|TRBJ2-5|TRBV29-1|NA
CSVLGSVQETQYF
TGCAGCGTCCTGGGGAGCGTTCAAGAGACCCAGTACTTC
>many|TRBJ2-3|TRBV6-2/TRBV6-3|NA
CASSSGQFTDTQYF
TGTGCCAGCAGTTCCGGACAGTTTACAGATACGCAGTATTTT
>few|TRBJ2-5|TRBV15|NA
CATSPLPQTQYF
TGTGCCACCAGCCCCCTTCCCCAGACCCAGTACTTC
>NA|TRBJ1-5|TRBV20-1|TRBD1
CSALTGVQPQHF
TGCAGTGCTTTGACAGGGGTGCAGCCCCAGCATTTT
>many|TRBJ2-1|TRBV12-3/TRBV12-4|TRBD1
CASRGTGGKGSYNEQFF
TGTGCCAGCAGGGGGACAGGGGGTAAGGGCTCCTACAATGAGCAGTTCTTC
>NA|TRBJ2-6|TRBV5-5|NA
CASSTNREARANVLTF
TGTGCCAGCAGCACCAACAGGGAGGCTAGGGCCAACGTCCTGACTTTC
>few|TRBJ2-7|TRBV20-1|NA
CSARDYSYEQYF
TGCAGTGCTAGGGACTACTCCTACGAGCAGTACTTC
>NA|TRBJ2-5|TRBV4-2|NA
CASSQDFLRSGDLGTQYF
TGTGCCAGCAGCCAAGATTTTTTGAGGTCGGGGGACCTAGGGACCCAGTACTTC
>many|TRBJ1-1|TRBV2|TRBD1
CASSGAGGRNTEAFF
TGTGCCAGCAGTGGGGCAGGGGGAAGGAACACTGAAGCTTTCTTT
>few|TRBJ2-5|TRBV7-2|TRBD1
CASSLQGAPTFQYF
TGTGCCAGCAGCTTACAGGGGGCCCCAACATTTCAGTACTTC
>few|TRBJ2-5|TRBV6-2/TRBV6-3|NA
CASSPLGHSFQETQYF
TGTGCCAGCAGTCCCCTGGGCCACAGCTTCCAAGAGACCCAGTACTTC
>NA|TRBJ2-3|TRBV29-1|NA
CSVGQDSATDTQYF
TGCAGCGTTGGTCAGGACAGTGCGACAGATACGCAGTATTTT
>NA|TRBJ2-3|TRBV7-2|NA
CASSITDTQYF
TGTGCCAGCAGCATCACAGATACGCAGTATTTT
>NA|TRBJ1-2|TRBV4-1|NA
CASSQVGPTAGYTF
TGCGCCAGCAGCCAAGTTGGGCCGACGGCGGGCTACACCTTC
>many|TRBJ1-5|TRBV7-2|TRBD1
CASSTQWGGTGEQPQHF
TGTGCCAGCAGCACCCAGTGGGGAGGGACAGGGGAGCAGCCCCAGCATTTT
>many|TRBJ2-7|TRBV6-6|TRBD1
CASSYSMGQGLSYEQYF
TGTGCCAGCAGTTACTCGATGGGACAGGGTTTGTCCTACGAGCAGTACTTC
>few|TRBJ2-5|TRBV5-1|TRBD2
CASSLGGLAGEETQYF
TGCGCCAGCAGCTTGGGGGGACTAGCGGGAGAAGAGACCCAGTACTTC
>many|TRBJ2-3|TRBV7-2|TRBD2
CASSFGLAVDTDTQYF
TGTGCCAGCAGCTTCGGACTAGCCGTCGATACAGATACGCAGTATTTT
>NA|TRBJ1-2|TRBV5-1|TRBD1
CASSPSGGDYGYTF
TGCGCCAGCAGCCCCTCAGGGGGAGACTATGGCTACACCTTC
>many|TRBJ1-1|TRBV19|NA
CASSYGGPSTEAFF
TGTGCCAGTTCCTACGGGGGGCCGAGCACTGAAGCTTTCTTT
>few|TRBJ2-4|TRBV5-8|TRBD2
CASSLGLAENIQYF
TGTGCCAGCAGCTTGGGACTAGCGGAAAACATTCAGTACTTC
>few|TRBJ2-4|TRBV28|NA
CASSFQGGASF
TGTGCCAGCAGTTTCCAGGGCGGGGCTTCATTC
>few|TRBJ2-1|TRBV20-1|NA
CSAQVGGGRYNEQFF
TGCAGTGCTCAGGTGGGAGGGGGCCGCTACAATGAGCAGTTCTTC
>few|TRBJ1-1|TRBV12-3/TRBV12-4|NA
CASSPKAQGTEAFF
TGTGCCAGCAGTCCGAAGGCACAGGGCACTGAAGCTTTCTTT
>many|TRBJ2-5|TRBV14|NA
CASSQDGAPQETQYF
TGTGCCAGCAGCCAAGATGGCGCGCCTCAAGAGACCCAGTACTTC
>NA|TRBJ2-1|TRBV12-3/TRBV12-4|TRBD2
CASRTSGGTPYNEQFF
TGTGCCAGCAGGACTAGCGGGGGGACCCCCTACAATGAGCAGTTCTTC
>few|TRBJ2-1|TRBV6-4|NA
CASSVGLPPNEQFF
TGTGCCAGCAGTGTGGGCCTCCCCCCCAATGAGCAGTTCTTC
>many|TRBJ2-5|TRBV12-3/TRBV12-4|TRBD2
CASSRPGLAGKETQYF
TGTGCCAGCAGCCGCCCGGGACTAGCGGGCAAAGAGACCCAGTACTTC
>once|TRBJ1-1|TRBV6-2/TRBV6-3|NA
CASSYRLNTEAFF
TGTGCCAGCAGTTACAGGCTGAACACTGAAGCTTTCTTT
>once|TRBJ2-7|TRBV28|NA
CASTKDLGQYF
TGTGCCAGCACCAAAGACCTCGGGCAGTACTTC
>few|TRBJ2-3|TRBV9|TRBD2
CASSVGLAGSRTAVFTDTQYF
TGTGCCAGCAGCGTAGGACTAGCGGGGAGCCGGACCGCGGTCTTCACAGATACGCAGTATTTT
>many|TRBJ2-7|TRBV27|NA
CASSLNGAGTYEQYF
TGTGCCAGCAGTCTCAACGGGGCGGGGACCTACGAGCAGTACTTC
>few|TRBJ2-5|TRBV7-9|NA
CASSSLGVLEETQYF
TGTGCCAGCAGCTCCCTGGGGGTTTTAGAAGAGACCCAGTACTTC
>many|TRBJ2-1|TRBV9|TRBD2
CASSVVGTSKSGEQFF
TGTGCCAGCAGCGTAGTTGGGACTAGCAAATCCGGTGAGCAGTTCTTC
>many|TRBJ2-3|TRBV7-3|NA
CASSSGADTQYF
TGTGCCAGCAGCTCGGGGGCAGATACGCAGTATTTT
>many|TRBJ1-5|TRBV7-2|TRBD1
CASSPLGTENQPQHF
TGTGCCAGCAGTCCCCTCGGGACAGAGAATCAGCCCCAGCATTTT
>many|TRBJ2-1|TRBV3-1|TRBD2
CASSQAGGSEQFF
TGTGCCAGCAGCCAGGCGGGGGGGAGCGAGCAGTTCTTC
>many|TRBJ1-2|TRBV7-9|NA
CASSSGINYGYTF
TGTGCCAGCAGCTCAGGGATCAACTATGGCTACACCTTC